This T cell receptor beta chain appears in the sequencing data of a study of human T cells and chemical hapten exposure. At the level of the study: Diphenylcyclopropenone was administered weekly to the scalp of patients throughout the roughly 24-week study. General study points: Controls formed significantly fewer large CDR3 similarity clusters than expanded TCRs did.

This clonotype was seen at least ten times. Its antigen is not identified. Described time point: pre-sensitization, week 0. The sample's treatment: therapeutic diphenylcyclopropenone sensitization with weekly scalp DPC. TCRdb passed the RACE reads through MiXCR, listing each CDR3 protein once. The data contain some 84,000 distinct CDR3 sequences, 7.5% to 9.5% of them seen just once; the ten biggest clones take up 2% to 3%. V lost 6 bases, J lost 2 bases, and 14 bases lay in between. Germline-derived CDR1 and CDR2 are MNHEY and SMNVEV (reference sequence). The CDR3 contains 14 residues. The sequence was collected from a man in his forties with alopecia areata. Some clones in this sample may be carry-over from other donors' samples. V is TRBV27 and J is TRBJ2-7; D might be TRBD1 (6 bases). Sequences were derived from whole blood, sampled in connection with sensitization to the hapten diphenylcyclopropenone (DPC). The chain's CDR3 is CASSPSRGPYEQYF. CDR3 nucleotides: TGTGCCAGCAGCCCCAGCAGGGGTCCCTACGAGCAGTACTTC.